The rows below give T cell receptor beta chains drawn from one sample of a study of cytomegalovirus exposure and HLA in healthy donors. Produced via immunoSEQ multiplex PCR; TCRdb's table is partial and in-frame only. The repertoire includes about 330,000 clones, around 86% of them detected once, and around 0.8% sits in the top ten. Sequencing input: PBMCs. The receptor source for this set is a woman between 18 and 30 years old in good health and CMV-seronegative. CDR3s include the opening cysteine and the closing phenylalanine or tryptophan. Each record gives: CDR3 DNA, CDR3 protein, V gene, J gene, clone size, D gene. The D gene is left open where the match is weak. Clone sizes are given selectively: once, few, many, or a class where the clone is expanded.

CDR3 DNA: TGTGCCAGCAGTGCCCACTACGAGCAGTACTTC
CDR3 protein: CASSAHYEQYF
V gene: TRBV25-1
J gene: TRBJ2-7
clone size: .
D gene: .

CDR3 DNA: TGCAGCGCTGAGACTAGCGGGAGCTACGAGCAGTACTTC
CDR3 protein: CSAETSGSYEQYF
V gene: TRBV29-1
J gene: TRBJ2-7
clone size: .
D gene: TRBD2

CDR3 DNA: TGTGCCAGCAGCTTAGATGGACTAGCGGACCCCTACGAGCAGTACTTC
CDR3 protein: CASSLDGLADPYEQYF
V gene: TRBV7-8
J gene: TRBJ2-7
clone size: .
D gene: TRBD2

CDR3 DNA: TGTGCCAGCAGCTTGAGCGGGGAATACCAAGAGACCCAGTACTTC
CDR3 protein: CASSLSGEYQETQYF
V gene: TRBV7-2
J gene: TRBJ2-5
clone size: .
D gene: TRBD2

CDR3 DNA: TGTGCCAGCAGGAGCCTAGCGGGAGTAAACTACAATGAGCAGTTCTTC
CDR3 protein: CASRSLAGVNYNEQFF
V gene: TRBV27
J gene: TRBJ2-1
clone size: .
D gene: TRBD2

CDR3 DNA: TGTGCCAGCAGCCAGGGGTCCTCTTCCCCCGAGCAGTTCTTC
CDR3 protein: CASSQGSSSPEQFF
V gene: TRBV7-3
J gene: TRBJ2-1
clone size: .
D gene: .

CDR3 DNA: TGTGCCAGCAGTTCACAGGGGGCAATGAACATTCAGTACTTC
CDR3 protein: CASSSQGAMNIQYF
V gene: TRBV27
J gene: TRBJ2-4
clone size: .
D gene: TRBD1

CDR3 DNA: TGCGCCAGCAGCCAGGGACAGGGGGAGCTGTTTTTT
CDR3 protein: CASSQGQGELFF
V gene: TRBV4-3
J gene: TRBJ2-2
clone size: .
D gene: TRBD1

CDR3 DNA: TGTGCCAGCAGTCCGACTCGACAAGGGGCCTCTGGGGCCAACGTCCTGACTTTC
CDR3 protein: CASSPTRQGASGANVLTF
V gene: TRBV9
J gene: TRBJ2-6
clone size: .
D gene: .

CDR3 DNA: TGCAGCGTTGAAGGGCAACTGAACACTGAAGCTTTCTTT
CDR3 protein: CSVEGQLNTEAFF
V gene: TRBV29-1
J gene: TRBJ1-1
clone size: .
D gene: .

CDR3 DNA: TGTGCCAGCAGCCCAGGGGGTATCCAAGCTTTCTTT
CDR3 protein: CASSPGGIQAFF
V gene: TRBV9
J gene: TRBJ1-1
clone size: .
D gene: TRBD1

CDR3 DNA: TGTGCCAGCAGCTTGGCCGGAAACAGCTACGAGCAGTACTTC
CDR3 protein: CASSLAGNSYEQYF
V gene: TRBV5-8
J gene: TRBJ2-7
clone size: .
D gene: .

CDR3 DNA: TGCGCCAGCAGCCAACTTAGCGGAGGGGTATACAATGAGCAGTTCTTC
CDR3 protein: CASSQLSGGVYNEQFF
V gene: TRBV4-3
J gene: TRBJ2-1
clone size: once
D gene: .

CDR3 DNA: TGCAGCGTTGGAACTCAACTCTACGAGCAGTACTTC
CDR3 protein: CSVGTQLYEQYF
V gene: TRBV29-1
J gene: TRBJ2-7
clone size: few
D gene: .

CDR3 DNA: TGTGCCATCAGTGAGTGGGAGCGGGAGGGCGAGCAGTACTTC
CDR3 protein: CAISEWEREGEQYF
V gene: TRBV10-3
J gene: TRBJ2-7
clone size: .
D gene: TRBD2

CDR3 DNA: TGCAGCGGCCTCAGGGGATCCCGGGGCACTGAAGCTTTCTTT
CDR3 protein: CSGLRGSRGTEAFF
V gene: TRBV29-1
J gene: TRBJ1-1
clone size: .
D gene: .

CDR3 DNA: TGCGCCAGCAGCCTCGGACAGGGTCGGTCTTTCTTT
CDR3 protein: CASSLGQGRSFF
V gene: TRBV5-1
J gene: TRBJ1-1
clone size: once
D gene: TRBD1

CDR3 DNA: TGCGCCAGCAGCTTGGTGGGCTTCTCCTACGAGCAGTACTTC
CDR3 protein: CASSLVGFSYEQYF
V gene: TRBV5-1
J gene: TRBJ2-7
clone size: .
D gene: .

CDR3 DNA: TGTGCCAGTAGTGATGGTGCGGGTAGCAATCAGCCCCAGCATTTT
CDR3 protein: CASSDGAGSNQPQHF
V gene: TRBV19
J gene: TRBJ1-5
clone size: .
D gene: .

CDR3 DNA: TGTGCCACCAGCCCCCAGGGGATAGAAGCTTTCTTT
CDR3 protein: CATSPQGIEAFF
V gene: TRBV15
J gene: TRBJ1-1
clone size: .
D gene: .

CDR3 DNA: TGCAGCGTGCTTGCCGGGACAGGGGGGCACGAGCAGTACTTC
CDR3 protein: CSVLAGTGGHEQYF
V gene: TRBV29-1
J gene: TRBJ2-7
clone size: .
D gene: TRBD1

CDR3 DNA: TGTGCCAGCAGCTTAGCTATCACCTACGAGCAGTACTTC
CDR3 protein: CASSLAITYEQYF
V gene: TRBV11-2
J gene: TRBJ2-7
clone size: .
D gene: .

CDR3 DNA: TGTGCCAGCAGGAGTCGGGAGGGCCAATCTGGGGCCAACGTCCTGACTTTC
CDR3 protein: CASRSREGQSGANVLTF
V gene: TRBV28
J gene: TRBJ2-6
clone size: .
D gene: TRBD2

CDR3 DNA: TGTGCCAGCAGTTTATCAGCGGGGTGGGGGTACGAGCAGTACTTC
CDR3 protein: CASSLSAGWGYEQYF
V gene: TRBV27
J gene: TRBJ2-7
clone size: .
D gene: TRBD2

CDR3 DNA: TGTGCCAGCTCACCATTGAACAGGGTGTCAGAGACCCAGTACTTC
CDR3 protein: CASSPLNRVSETQYF
V gene: TRBV18
J gene: TRBJ2-5
clone size: .
D gene: .

CDR3 DNA: TGCGCCAGCAGCCAAGGCCCTACCTACGAGCAGTACTTC
CDR3 protein: CASSQGPTYEQYF
V gene: TRBV4-1
J gene: TRBJ2-7
clone size: few
D gene: .

CDR3 DNA: TGTGCCAGCAGTTCGTACACCGGGGAGCTGTTTTTT
CDR3 protein: CASSSYTGELFF
V gene: TRBV6-5
J gene: TRBJ2-2
clone size: .
D gene: .

CDR3 DNA: TGTGCCAGCAGCTTAGGACCGGGAGGGTTCCAGTACTTC
CDR3 protein: CASSLGPGGFQYF
V gene: TRBV13
J gene: TRBJ2-7
clone size: .
D gene: TRBD2

CDR3 DNA: TGTGCCAGCAGCGCCGGGGACAAAGCCTACGAGCAGTACTTC
CDR3 protein: CASSAGDKAYEQYF
V gene: TRBV5-4
J gene: TRBJ2-7
clone size: .
D gene: .

CDR3 DNA: TGTGCCAGCAGTGATCAGGCCCATGGCGGGGAGCTGTTTTTT
CDR3 protein: CASSDQAHGGELFF
V gene: TRBV6-4
J gene: TRBJ2-2
clone size: .
D gene: .

CDR3 DNA: TGCGCCAGCAGCCAAGATGTGGCGGGGGGGGAGACCCAGTACTTC
CDR3 protein: CASSQDVAGGETQYF
V gene: TRBV4-3
J gene: TRBJ2-5
clone size: .
D gene: TRBD2

CDR3 DNA: TGTGCCAGTAGTACCTGGGACAGGGGAGGAGGAACTGAAGCTTTCTTT
CDR3 protein: CASSTWDRGGGTEAFF
V gene: TRBV19
J gene: TRBJ1-1
clone size: .
D gene: TRBD1

CDR3 DNA: TGTGCCAGCTCCTTTGGGAGGTTGGACAATGAGCAGTTCTTC
CDR3 protein: CASSFGRLDNEQFF
V gene: TRBV6-1
J gene: TRBJ2-1
clone size: many
D gene: .

CDR3 DNA: TGTGCCAGCAGCTTCGACTTCTCCTACGAGCAGTACTTC
CDR3 protein: CASSFDFSYEQYF
V gene: TRBV7-2
J gene: TRBJ2-7
clone size: .
D gene: .

CDR3 DNA: TGTGCCAGCTCCCTCACAGATACGCAGTATTTT
CDR3 protein: CASSLTDTQYF
V gene: TRBV18
J gene: TRBJ2-3
clone size: once
D gene: .

CDR3 DNA: TGTGCCAGCAGCTGGCAGGGTTCTGGCTACACCTTC
CDR3 protein: CASSWQGSGYTF
V gene: TRBV4-2
J gene: TRBJ1-2
clone size: .
D gene: .

CDR3 DNA: TGTGCCAGCAGCGTAGGAGGGGGCCTCCAGCAAGACTCCTACAATGAGCAGTTCTTC
CDR3 protein: CASSVGGGLQQDSYNEQFF
V gene: TRBV9
J gene: TRBJ2-1
clone size: .
D gene: TRBD1

CDR3 DNA: TGCGCCAGCAGCTTTAAGTCGTCATCACTCGAATCCACTGAAGCTTTCTTT
CDR3 protein: CASSFKSSSLESTEAFF
V gene: TRBV5-1
J gene: TRBJ1-1
clone size: .
D gene: .

CDR3 DNA: TGTGCCAGCACTTACACGACAGGGCCGAACACTGAAGCTTTCTTT
CDR3 protein: CASTYTTGPNTEAFF
V gene: TRBV28
J gene: TRBJ1-1
clone size: .
D gene: TRBD1

CDR3 DNA: TGTGCCAGCCAGTTTCAGGTTCCCTACGAGCAGTACTTC
CDR3 protein: CASQFQVPYEQYF
V gene: TRBV28
J gene: TRBJ2-7
clone size: .
D gene: .